This T cell receptor beta chain derives from a study of blood T cells in healthy people across ages. The CDR3 runs to 13 residues. Deletions cut 6 bases from V and 0 bases from J, with 7 bases between. Per sample, no less than 5 micrograms of total RNA were extracted. A second PCR of roughly 6 to 12 cycles used a sample-barcoded 5' primer and a J-beta primer mix. Every individual sample yielded 2.5 million or more paired-end reads (each containing CDR3). TCRdb processed the 5' RACE reads anew with MiXCR; each CDR3 protein has one entry. The sample includes over a million distinct CDR3 sequences, almost 60% seen only once; the top ten take approximately 7%. This clonotype was seen at least ten times. What it recognizes is unknown. Study results and limitations: Strongly correlated with naive T cell percentage was TCR beta diversity.

Sample: blood. The chain recombines TRBV12-3 or TRBV12-4 with TRBJ2-3; no definite D call. This receptor was identified in a man between 18 and 35 years old in good health. In DNA, the CDR3 is TGTGCCAGCAGGCGTGACAGCACAGATACGCAGTATTTT. Protein product: CASRRDSTDTQYF.